Following are 23 T cell receptor beta chains from one sample sequenced in a study of cytomegalovirus exposure and HLA in healthy donors. Both 60 Vbeta primers and 13 Jbeta primers went into the PCR. Sequencing used immunoSEQ multiplex PCR; TCRdb keeps in-frame clones, though not all of them. In the table there are 150,000 to 200,000 clones, 70% to 80% of which are singletons. The sequenced sample was PBMCs. The receptors were gathered from a woman aged 45-65 years in good health and CMV-seronegative.

This chain uses TRBV6-1 with TRBJ1-1; 8 bases map to TRBD1. V was clipped by 6 bases and J by 7 bases; unmatched bases: 4. Germline lookup yields CDR1 MNHNS and CDR2 SASEGT. This CDR3 is 12 amino acids long. CDR3 nucleotides: TGTGCCAGCAGCTGGACAGGGCTTGAAGCTTTCTTT. It specifies CASSWTGLEAFF.

This clone was recorded once. The junction shows a germline mismatch at one end, possibly a read error. The chain uses TRBV4-3 and TRBJ1-1, with D possibly being TRBD1 (6 bases). The CDR3 has 15 residues. Germline values: CDR1 LGHNA, CDR2 YSLEER. CDR3 residues: CASSQVQGLNPEAFF. The CDR3 DNA sequence: TGCGCCAGCAGCCAAGTACAGGGCCTGAACCCTGAAGCTTTCTTT.

CDR3 DNA sequence: TGTGCCAGCAGCCTCGGCGCGACTAGCGGGTATGAGCAGTTCTTC. Protein: CASSLGATSGYEQFF. The gene calls are TRBV6-5 and TRBJ2-1; 10 bases fit TRBD2. Losses at the gene ends were 6 bases for V and 8 bases for J; bases not matched to a gene: 10. The germline CDR1 and CDR2 sequences are MNHEY and SVGAGI. The CDR3 sequence is 15 residues long.

This chain connects TRBV5-1 to TRBJ2-7; 8 positions agree with TRBD1. The J segment lost 7 bases and the V segment lost 4 bases, leaving 10 bases of the junction unmatched. Germline V gene sequence: CDR1 SGHRS, CDR2 YFSETQ. This CDR3 has 14 amino acids. CDR3 sequence: CASSKDRDAGEQYF. DNA for the CDR3: TGCGCCAGCAGCAAGGACAGGGACGCGGGGGAGCAGTACTTC.

This clone has more than one count but fewer than ten. The V call is TRBV19, the J call TRBJ2-7; 8 positions match TRBD1. The CDR3 sequence is 15 residues long. With 3 bases clipped from V and 0 bases from J, the junction kept 4 bases outside the gene matches. Germline CDR1 reads LNHDA; CDR2 reads SQIVND (reference sequence). CDR3 nucleotide sequence: TGTGCCAGTAGTATGGTCGGGACAGGCTCCTACGAGCAGTACTTC. Translation gives CASSMVGTGSYEQYF.

The chain is built from TRBV19 and TRBJ1-5, with 8 positions matching TRBD1. This CDR3 has 17 residues. Germline assignment: CDR1 LNHDA and CDR2 SQIVND (reference sequence). Losses at the gene ends were 4 bases for V and 3 bases for J; bases not matched to a gene: 11. Here the CDR3 DNA reads TGTGCCAGTAGTACGATACCGGGACAGGTGCCCAATCAGCCCCAGCATTTT. This translates into CASSTIPGQVPNQPQHF. The full variable domain, completed using reference TRBV19 and TRBJ1-5, is DGGITQSPKYLFRKEGQNVTLSCEQNLNHDAMYWYRQDPGQGLRLIYYSQIVNDFQKGDIAEGYSVSREKKESFPLTVTSAQKNPTAFYLCASSTIPGQVPNQPQHFGDGTRLSIL.

The chain joins TRBV27 to TRBJ1-6; D is uncertain. The CDR3 contains 16 residues. Germline V gene sequence: CDR1 MNHEY, CDR2 SMNVEV (reference sequence). The V and J ends lost 2 bases and 9 bases respectively, with 17 bases between them. The CDR3 DNA is TGTGCCAGCAGTTTAACCCAGGCGGGTCGGCCTTCACCCCTCCACTTT. Protein: CASSLTQAGRPSPLHF.

The rearrangement links TRBV2 to TRBJ1-3, with D tentatively TRBD1 (5 bases). V lost 6 bases, J lost 4 bases, and 10 bases lay in between. Germline-derived CDR1 and CDR2 are SNHLY and FYNNEI. This CDR3 region has 13 residues. The CDR3 nucleotides are TGTGCCAGCAGGGTTGACAGAGGAAACACCATATATTTT. The encoded protein is CASRVDRGNTIYF.

The rearrangement joins TRBV7-2 to TRBJ2-2; 7 bases match TRBD1. The V and J ends lost 3 bases and 5 bases, in that order; junction bases with no gene match: 6. CDR1 is SGHTA and CDR2 is FQGNSA in the germline V gene. The length of the CDR3 is 15 residues. CDR3 nucleotides: TGTGCCAGCAGCTTGACAAACAGGGGAACCGGGGAGCTGTTTTTT. As protein: CASSLTNRGTGELFF.

The CDR3 DNA is TGTGCCAGCAGCTCCAGAGGTTCTGGAAACACCATATATTTT. Amino acids: CASSSRGSGNTIYF. J is TRBJ1-3 and V is TRBV7-2; D is unresolved. V lost 4 bases, J lost 1 base, and 8 bases lay in between. The CDR3 loop spans 14 amino acids. Germline V gives CDR1 SGHTA, CDR2 FQGNSA.

In its sample, this clone was seen a few times. The CDR3 bases are TGTGCCAGTAGTATTCCAGGGGCTTTGGAGCAGTACTTC. Its translation is CASSIPGALEQYF. V and J are TRBV19 and TRBJ2-7; tentative D call: TRBD1 (6 bases). The CDR3 contains 13 residues. Germline CDR1 is LNHDA and CDR2 is SQIVND (reference sequence). Trimming took off 3 bases at V and 7 bases at J, with 13 bases between the two ends. Using reference TRBV19 and TRBJ2-7 for the parts outside the CDR3, the full variable domain is DGGITQSPKYLFRKEGQNVTLSCEQNLNHDAMYWYRQDPGQGLRLIYYSQIVNDFQKGDIAEGYSVSREKKESFPLTVTSAQKNPTAFYLCASSIPGALEQYFGPGTRLTVT.

Remarks on this clone: Other DNA sequences in this sample translate to the same CDR3. The rearrangement links TRBV5-4 to TRBJ2-7; TRBD1 matches 8 bases. Unmatched junction bases numbered 4, after V lost 4 bases and J lost 4 bases. The CDR3 spans 13 residues. Germline V gene data show CDR1 as SGHNT and CDR2 as YYREEE (reference sequence). CDR3 amino acids: CASSLTGGYEQYF. CDR3 sequence (DNA): TGTGCCAGCAGCCTCACAGGGGGGTACGAGCAGTACTTC.

The rearrangement joins TRBV28 to TRBJ1-1; 7 bases map to TRBD1. The germline CDR1 and CDR2 sequences are MDHEN and SYDVKM. V lost 11 bases to trimming and J lost 7 bases; unmatched junction nucleotides: 13. The CDR3 totals 13 residues. CDR3 residues: CACRDRESIEAFF. The CDR3 DNA follows: TGTGCCTGCCGGGACAGAGAAAGCATTGAAGCTTTCTTT.

This clone was detected only once. The rearrangement links TRBV19 to TRBJ2-7; perhaps TRBD1 as D (6 bases). CDR1 and CDR2 from the germline V gene are LNHDA and SQIVND (reference sequence). This CDR3 contains 13 residues. Trimming cost V 4 bases and J 3 bases, with 10 bases left between them. The DNA of the CDR3 is TGTGCCAGTAGTACAGGGGCGGGCTACGAGCAGTACTTC. Its protein product is CASSTGAGYEQYF.

The chain couples TRBV5-1 to TRBJ1-6; TRBD1 matches 8 bases. Trimming took 2 bases from V and 7 from J; bases not matched to a gene: 8. Germline V gene sequence: CDR1 SGHRS, CDR2 YFSETQ. This CDR3 has 16 amino acids. Written as DNA, the CDR3 is TGCGCCAGCAGCTTCAAGACAGGGGAGGTGAATTCACCCCTCCACTTT. It yields the protein CASSFKTGEVNSPLHF.

This clone has only a few counts. This sequence joins TRBV28 and TRBJ2-3; 12 bases line up with TRBD1. The ends lost 6 bases at V and 0 bases at J; junction bases unmatched: 7. This CDR3 has 17 amino acids. The V gene's germline CDR1 is MDHEN and CDR2 SYDVKM. CDR3: CASRLLGQGASTDTQYF. The CDR3 DNA reads TGTGCCAGCAGGTTACTGGGACAGGGGGCCAGCACAGATACGCAGTATTTT.

This chain links TRBV7-9 with TRBJ2-3; 12 bases line up with TRBD2. In germline, CDR1 is SEHNR, CDR2 FQNEAQ (reference sequence). V trimming: 5 bases; J trimming: 4 bases; junction bases outside the gene matches: 13. The length of the CDR3 is 18 residues. DNA of the CDR3: TGTGCCAGCAGCCCCTGGTTGGCTAGCGGGGGGGCGGCAGATACGCAGTATTTT. It codes for CASSPWLASGGAADTQYF.

The chain couples TRBV28 to TRBJ1-1, with 7 nucleotides matching TRBD1. Per germline, CDR1 MDHEN and CDR2 SYDVKM. J was trimmed by 0 bases and V by 6 bases; bases with no gene match: 7. There are 15 residues in the CDR3. In DNA, the CDR3 is TGTGCCAGCAGACTTGACAGGGCCATGAACACTGAAGCTTTCTTT. Its translation is CASRLDRAMNTEAFF.

The chain is built from TRBV6-1 and TRBJ1-2, with 9 bases fitting TRBD1. The CDR3 covers 14 residues. Losses at the gene ends were 6 bases for V and 4 bases for J; bases not matched to a gene: 6. Germline CDR1 and CDR2: MNHNS and SASEGT. The CDR3 region is CASRNRGLIYGYTF. CDR3 DNA: TGTGCCAGCAGGAACAGGGGGCTTATCTATGGCTACACCTTC.

The rearrangement joins TRBV9 to TRBJ1-2, with 8 bases fitting TRBD1. Germline values: CDR1 SGDLS, CDR2 YYNGEE. The length of the CDR3 is 13 residues. Trimming removed 2 bases from V and 7 bases from J; junction bases left unmatched: 4. The CDR3: CASSVETGVGYTF. CDR3 nucleotides: TGTGCCAGCAGCGTTGAGACAGGGGTTGGCTACACCTTC.

In DNA form, the CDR3 reads TGTGCCAGCCAAGGACTAGCGGGAGTTACTGAGCAGTTCTTC. Translated, it gives CASQGLAGVTEQFF. The V and J genes are TRBV2 and TRBJ2-1; 13 bases align to TRBD2. There are 14 residues in the CDR3. Per germline, CDR1 SNHLY and CDR2 FYNNEI. J lost 9 bases, V lost 8 bases, and 7 bases had no gene match.

The CDR3 DNA reads as TGTGCCAGCAGACGACAGGGGCCTGAGCAGTTCTTC. Protein: CASRRQGPEQFF. V usage is TRBV7-9 and J usage is TRBJ2-1, with TRBD1 matching 8 bases. V gave up 6 bases and J gave up 9 bases; unmatched junction bases: 4. Germline values: CDR1 SEHNR, CDR2 FQNEAQ (reference sequence). CDR3 length: 12 amino acids.

This clone has only one observation. The rearrangement uses TRBV5-8 and TRBJ1-4, with D tentatively TRBD1 (6 bases). Germline CDR1 reads SGHTS; CDR2 reads YDEGEE. The CDR3 is made up of 14 amino acids. Trimming stripped 3 bases from V and 4 bases from J, with 10 bases between. CDR3 bases: TGTGCCAGCAGCTCTGACAGGTTTAATGAAAAACTGTTTTTT. This translates into CASSSDRFNEKLFF.